The source of this T cell receptor (beta chain) is a study of T cell repertoires in cytomegalovirus infection. The study's findings and limits: Across the ex vivo response, the dominant clonotypes were HLA-C-restricted CMV-specific TCR beta clonotypes.

The table lists this clonotype with a few counts. The antigen remains undetermined. MiXCR was run by TCRdb on the reads, yielding one entry per CDR3 protein. The profile covers some 170,000 distinct CDR3 sequences, with approximately 17% appearing a single time and about 23% taken by the ten largest. Looked up from germline, CDR1 is MNHEY and CDR2 is SVGEGT. The CDR3 has 13 amino acids. V dropped 7 bases and J dropped 9; count of bases not matched to a gene: 9. The origin of this receptor is a human donor in good health (CMV status not recorded). Some clones in this sample may be carry-over from other donors' samples. The chain carries TRBV6-2 or TRBV6-3 and TRBJ2-1; 7 positions agree with TRBD1. The sample consisted of CD8+ T cells from PBMCs. The CDR3 region has the DNA TGTGCCAGCACATCCTACAACAGGGGTGAGCAGTTCTTC. This translates into CASTSYNRGEQFF.